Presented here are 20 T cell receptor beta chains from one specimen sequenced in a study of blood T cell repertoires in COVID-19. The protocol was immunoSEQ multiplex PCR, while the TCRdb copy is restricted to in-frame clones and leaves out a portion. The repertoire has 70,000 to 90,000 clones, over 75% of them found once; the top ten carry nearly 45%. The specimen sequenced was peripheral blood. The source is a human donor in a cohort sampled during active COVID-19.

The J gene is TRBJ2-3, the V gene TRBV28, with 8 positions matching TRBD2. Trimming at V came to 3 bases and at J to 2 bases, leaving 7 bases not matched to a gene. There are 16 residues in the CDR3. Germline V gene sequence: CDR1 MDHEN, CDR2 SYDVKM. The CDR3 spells CASSLAGAGDTDTQYF. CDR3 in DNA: TGTGCCAGCAGTTTGGCGGGAGCGGGGGACACAGATACGCAGTATTTT.

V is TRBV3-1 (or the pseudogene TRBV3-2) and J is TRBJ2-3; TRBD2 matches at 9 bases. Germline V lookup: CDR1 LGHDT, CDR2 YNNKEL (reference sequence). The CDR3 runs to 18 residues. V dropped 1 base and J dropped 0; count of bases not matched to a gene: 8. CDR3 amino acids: CASSQVQRLADSTDTQYF. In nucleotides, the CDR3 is TGTGCCAGCAGCCAAGTCCAAAGACTAGCGGATAGCACAGATACGCAGTATTTT.

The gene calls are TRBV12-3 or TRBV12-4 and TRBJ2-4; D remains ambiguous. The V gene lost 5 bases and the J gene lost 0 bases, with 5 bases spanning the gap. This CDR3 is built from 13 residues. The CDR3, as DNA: TGTGCCAGCAGTGACTTAGCCAAAAACATTCAGTACTTC. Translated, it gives CASSDLAKNIQYF.

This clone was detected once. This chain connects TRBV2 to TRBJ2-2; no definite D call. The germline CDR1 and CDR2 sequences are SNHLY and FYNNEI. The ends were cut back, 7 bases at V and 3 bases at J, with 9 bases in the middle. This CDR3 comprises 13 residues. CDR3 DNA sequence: TGTGCCAGCAACCTCGGAGACACCGGGGAGCTGTTTTTT. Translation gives CASNLGDTGELFF.

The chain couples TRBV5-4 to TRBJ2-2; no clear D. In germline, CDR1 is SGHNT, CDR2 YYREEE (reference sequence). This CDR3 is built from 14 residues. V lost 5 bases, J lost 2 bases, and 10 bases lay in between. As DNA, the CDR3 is TGTGCCAGCAGATCGGAGAAAAACACCGGGGAGCTGTTTTTT. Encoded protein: CASRSEKNTGELFF.

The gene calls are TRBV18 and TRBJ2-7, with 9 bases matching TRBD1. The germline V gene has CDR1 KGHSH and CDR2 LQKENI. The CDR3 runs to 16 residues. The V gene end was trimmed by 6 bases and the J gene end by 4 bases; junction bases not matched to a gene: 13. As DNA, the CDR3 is TGTGCCAGCTCGAAGACCCCCGGGACAGGGAGGTACGAGCAGTACTTC. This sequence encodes CASSKTPGTGRYEQYF.

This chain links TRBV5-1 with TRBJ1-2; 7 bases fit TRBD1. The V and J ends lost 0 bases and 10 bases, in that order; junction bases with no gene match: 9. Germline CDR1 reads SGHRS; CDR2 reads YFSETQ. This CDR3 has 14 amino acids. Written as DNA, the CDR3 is TGCGCCAGCAGCTTGGGACAGGGCCTTGGCCACTACACCTTC. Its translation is CASSLGQGLGHYTF.

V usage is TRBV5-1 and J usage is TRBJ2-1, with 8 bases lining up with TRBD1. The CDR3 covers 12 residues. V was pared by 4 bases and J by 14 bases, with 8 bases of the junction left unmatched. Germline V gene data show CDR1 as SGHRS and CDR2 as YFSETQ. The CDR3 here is CASSTGQGEEFF. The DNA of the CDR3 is TGCGCCAGCAGCACAGGACAGGGCGAGGAGTTCTTC.

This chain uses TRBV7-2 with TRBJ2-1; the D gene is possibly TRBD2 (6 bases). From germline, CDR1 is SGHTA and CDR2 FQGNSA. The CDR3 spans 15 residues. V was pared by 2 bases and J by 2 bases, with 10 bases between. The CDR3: CASSLTGGTYNEQFF. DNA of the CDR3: TGTGCCAGCAGCTTAACCGGAGGGACCTACAATGAGCAGTTCTTC.

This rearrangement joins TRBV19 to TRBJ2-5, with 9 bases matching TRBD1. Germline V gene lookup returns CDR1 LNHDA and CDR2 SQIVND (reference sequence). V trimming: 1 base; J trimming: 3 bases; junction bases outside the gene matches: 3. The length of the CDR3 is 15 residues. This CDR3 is CASSIAGTGKETQYF. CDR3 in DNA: TGTGCCAGTAGTATAGCGGGGACAGGGAAAGAGACCCAGTACTTC.

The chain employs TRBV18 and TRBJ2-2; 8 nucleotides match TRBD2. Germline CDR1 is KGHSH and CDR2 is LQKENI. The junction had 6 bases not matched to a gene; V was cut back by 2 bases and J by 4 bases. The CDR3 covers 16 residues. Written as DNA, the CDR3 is TGTGCCAGCTCACCAGCTCAACTAGCGGCCACCGGGGAGCTGTTTTTT. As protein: CASSPAQLAATGELFF.

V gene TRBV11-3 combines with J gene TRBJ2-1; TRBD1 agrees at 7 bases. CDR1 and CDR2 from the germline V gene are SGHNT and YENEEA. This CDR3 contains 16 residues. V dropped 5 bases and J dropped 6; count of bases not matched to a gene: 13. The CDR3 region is CASSPDGQDWGNEQFF. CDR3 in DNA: TGTGCCAGCAGCCCAGATGGACAGGACTGGGGCAATGAGCAGTTCTTC.

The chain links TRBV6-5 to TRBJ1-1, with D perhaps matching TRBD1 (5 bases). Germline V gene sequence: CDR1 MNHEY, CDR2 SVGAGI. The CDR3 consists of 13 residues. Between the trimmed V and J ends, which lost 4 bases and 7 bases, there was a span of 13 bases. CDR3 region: CASSFRDGSEAFF. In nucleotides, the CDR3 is TGTGCCAGCAGTTTCCGGGACGGGAGTGAAGCTTTCTTT.

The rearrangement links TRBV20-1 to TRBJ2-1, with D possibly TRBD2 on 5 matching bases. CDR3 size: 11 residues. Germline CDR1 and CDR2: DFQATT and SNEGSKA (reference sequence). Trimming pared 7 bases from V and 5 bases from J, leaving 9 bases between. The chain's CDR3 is CSGTWDNEQFF. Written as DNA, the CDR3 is TGCAGTGGGACTTGGGACAATGAGCAGTTCTTC.

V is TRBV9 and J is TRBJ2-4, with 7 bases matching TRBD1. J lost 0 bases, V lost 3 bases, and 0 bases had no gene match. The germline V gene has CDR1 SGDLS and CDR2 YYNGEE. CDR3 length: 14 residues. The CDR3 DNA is TGTGCCAGCAGCGGGGACAGAGCCAAAAACATTCAGTACTTC. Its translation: CASSGDRAKNIQYF. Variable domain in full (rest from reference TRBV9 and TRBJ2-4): DSGVTQTPKHLITATGQRVTLRCSPRSGDLSVYWYQQSLDQGLQFLIQYYNGEERAKGNILERFSAQQFPDLHSELNLSSLELGDSALYFCASSGDRAKNIQYFGAGTRLSVL.

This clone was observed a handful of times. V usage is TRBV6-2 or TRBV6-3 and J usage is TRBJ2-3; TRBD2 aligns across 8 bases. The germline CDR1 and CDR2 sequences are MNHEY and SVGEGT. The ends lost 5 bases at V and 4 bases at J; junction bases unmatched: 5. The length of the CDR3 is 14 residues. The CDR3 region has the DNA TGTGCCAGCAGTGCGGGGCGGGGGGCAGATACGCAGTATTTT. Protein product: CASSAGRGADTQYF.

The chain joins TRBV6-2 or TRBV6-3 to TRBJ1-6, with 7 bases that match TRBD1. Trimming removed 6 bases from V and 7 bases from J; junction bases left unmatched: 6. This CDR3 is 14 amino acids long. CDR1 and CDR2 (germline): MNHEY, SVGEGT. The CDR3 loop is CASSGQVPNSPLHF. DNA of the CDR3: TGTGCCAGCAGCGGACAGGTCCCGAATTCACCCCTCCACTTT.

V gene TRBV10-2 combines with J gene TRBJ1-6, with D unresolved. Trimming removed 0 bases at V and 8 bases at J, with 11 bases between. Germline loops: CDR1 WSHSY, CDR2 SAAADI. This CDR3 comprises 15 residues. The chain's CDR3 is CASSESTGSDSPLHF. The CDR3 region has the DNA TGCGCCAGCAGTGAGTCGACTGGATCCGATTCACCCCTCCACTTT.

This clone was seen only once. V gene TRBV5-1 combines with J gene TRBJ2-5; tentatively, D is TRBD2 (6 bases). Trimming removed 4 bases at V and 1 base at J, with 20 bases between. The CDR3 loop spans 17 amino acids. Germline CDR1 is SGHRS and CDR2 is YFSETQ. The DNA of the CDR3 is TGCGCCAGCAGCATCACGGGTTCGGCGGGGTCCCAAGAGACCCAGTACTTC. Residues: CASSITGSAGSQETQYF.

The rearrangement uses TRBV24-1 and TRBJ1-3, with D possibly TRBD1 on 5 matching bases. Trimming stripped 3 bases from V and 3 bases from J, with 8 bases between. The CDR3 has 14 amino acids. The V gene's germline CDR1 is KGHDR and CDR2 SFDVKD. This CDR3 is CATSDPGYGNTIYF. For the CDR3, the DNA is TGTGCCACCAGTGATCCAGGGTATGGAAACACCATATATTTT.